The 26 T cell receptor beta chains in this list originate from one sample, sequenced in a study of cytomegalovirus exposure and HLA in healthy donors. PCR was performed using 60 Vbeta and 13 Jbeta primers. Profiling relied on immunoSEQ multiplex PCR, and the TCRdb table lists in-frame clones only, not all of them. The sample lists more than 150,000 clones; around 80% were seen once. Material for sequencing was PBMCs. These receptors came from a woman between 25 and 40 years old in good health and CMV-seronegative.

The rearrangement links TRBV7-2 to TRBJ2-2; the match to TRBD2 covers 11 bases. The CDR3 totals 17 residues. Germline loops: CDR1 SGHTA, CDR2 FQGNSA. V was pared by 5 bases and J by 0 bases, with 5 bases of the junction left unmatched. This CDR3 reads CASSTGLAATNTGELFF. The DNA of the CDR3 is TGTGCCAGCAGCACGGGACTAGCGGCAACGAACACCGGGGAGCTGTTTTTT.

The table lists this clone with a count of one. The CDR3 protein is CATRVIGQGTAGELFF. The CDR3 region has the DNA TGTGCCACCAGAGTCATCGGACAGGGGACGGCCGGGGAGCTGTTTTTT. V and J are TRBV15 and TRBJ2-2; 9 bases are a match to TRBD1. The germline gives CDR1 LNHNV, CDR2 YYDKDF (reference sequence). V dropped 6 bases and J dropped 6; count of bases not matched to a gene: 11. The CDR3 sequence is 16 residues long.

The chain couples TRBV19 to TRBJ1-2; 10 positions match TRBD1. V trimming: 6 bases; J trimming: 4 bases; junction bases outside the gene matches: 2. Germline CDR1 and CDR2: LNHDA and SQIVND (reference sequence). The CDR3 is 13 residues long. The CDR3 DNA is TGTGCCAGTAGCGGGACAGGGGTCTATGGCTACACCTTC. It translates to CASSGTGVYGYTF.

The gene calls are TRBV7-6 and TRBJ1-2; 7 bases map to TRBD1. The length of the CDR3 is 15 residues. The trim removed 1 base at V and 1 base at J, leaving 3 bases unmatched. Germline V gives CDR1 SGHVS, CDR2 FNYEAQ. The CDR3 protein is CASSLGAGGNYGYTF. In nucleotides, the CDR3 is TGTGCCAGCAGCTTAGGGGCAGGGGGTAACTATGGCTACACCTTC. Supplemented by reference TRBV7-6 and TRBJ1-2, the full variable domain reads GAGVSQSPRYKVTKRGQDVALRCDPISGHVSLYWYRQALGQGPEFLTYFNYEAQQDKSGLPNDRFSAERPEGSISTLTIQRTEQRDSAMYRCASSLGAGGNYGYTFGSGTRLTVV.

The J gene is TRBJ1-1, the V gene TRBV5-6, with 8 bases aligning to TRBD1. The CDR3 is 15 residues long. Germline V gene data show CDR1 as SGHDT and CDR2 as YYEEEE. J gave up 2 bases and V 0 bases, and 3 bases lay outside the gene matches. CDR3 nucleotide sequence: TGTGCCAGCAGCTTGGATCCAGGGGGCAACACTGAAGCTTTCTTT. Protein: CASSLDPGGNTEAFF.

The rearrangement uses TRBV6-4 and TRBJ2-3, with 15 positions matching TRBD2. Germline V gene sequence: CDR1 MRHNA, CDR2 SNTAGT. This CDR3 is 17 amino acids long. Losses at the gene ends were 3 bases for V and 4 bases for J; bases not matched to a gene: 5. CDR3 DNA sequence: TGTGCCAGCAGTGATTGGACTAGCGGGGGGGCAGCAGATACGCAGTATTTT. Its protein is CASSDWTSGGAADTQYF.

The chain uses TRBV7-2 and TRBJ1-1; D possibly corresponds to TRBD1 (6 bases). CDR3 length equals 18 residues. Looked up from germline, CDR1 is SGHTA and CDR2 is FQGNSA. Trimming took off 1 base at V and 5 bases at J, with 23 bases between the two ends. The CDR3 nucleotides read TGTGCCAGCAGCTTAGGTCCCCGGGCAGGGAAGAGGGGGACTGAAGCTTTCTTT. Amino acid sequence: CASSLGPRAGKRGTEAFF.

The V call is TRBV6-6, the J call TRBJ1-1; no firm D call. This CDR3 has 14 residues. V dropped 8 bases and J dropped 1 base, with 14 bases sitting between them. CDR1 is MNHNY, CDR2 SVGAGI, per germline (reference sequence). Here the CDR3 reads CASGTAVANTEAFF. The CDR3 bases are TGTGCCAGCGGTACAGCGGTTGCGAACACTGAAGCTTTCTTT.

The genes are TRBV2 and TRBJ1-5; TRBD1 is a possible D gene (5 bases). The CDR3 has 16 amino acids. Per germline, CDR1 SNHLY and CDR2 FYNNEI. With 2 bases removed from V and 1 base from J, the gap between germline ends came to 12 bases. The CDR3 DNA sequence: TGTGCCAGCAGTGAACGGGGGACCGGAAGCAATCAGCCCCAGCATTTT. Its protein product is CASSERGTGSNQPQHF.

The V call is TRBV5-1, the J call TRBJ1-2; 9 bases fit TRBD1. CDR3 size: 14 residues. Germline CDR1 reads SGHRS; CDR2 reads YFSETQ. V dropped 4 bases and J dropped 4; count of bases not matched to a gene: 5. The CDR3 loop reads CASSATGGSYGYTF. The CDR3 nucleotides read TGCGCCAGCAGCGCGACAGGGGGTAGCTATGGCTACACCTTC.

The table lists this clone with a count of one. This chain uses TRBV6-5 with TRBJ1-5, with TRBD1 as a possible D gene (6 bases). The V gene lost 7 bases and the J gene lost 5 bases, with 12 bases spanning the gap. The germline V gene has CDR1 MNHEY and CDR2 SVGAGI. This CDR3 is 13 amino acids long. The CDR3 loop is CASKQGQYQPQHF. The CDR3 DNA follows: TGTGCCAGCAAGCAGGGGCAGTATCAGCCCCAGCATTTT.

The chain recombines TRBV2 with TRBJ1-1; D is unclear. The CDR3 is 14 amino acids. V gave up 3 bases and J gave up 5 bases, with 13 bases separating them. Germline CDR1 is SNHLY and CDR2 is FYNNEI. As DNA, the CDR3 is TGTGCCAGCAGTGACGTGGGGAGTCGGACTGAAGCTTTCTTT. This encodes CASSDVGSRTEAFF.

The chain uses TRBV4-1 and TRBJ2-7; 9 nucleotides line up with TRBD2. CDR1 is MGHRA and CDR2 is YSYEKL in the germline V gene. The CDR3 has 14 amino acids. V lost 4 bases and J lost 7; bases outside the gene matches: 8. DNA for the CDR3: TGCGCCAGCAGCCCCCGACTAGCGGCGTATGAGCAGTACTTC. Its protein product is CASSPRLAAYEQYF.

The rearrangement uses TRBV5-4 and TRBJ1-6; no clear D gene. The CDR3 is 16 amino acids. In germline, CDR1 is SGHNT, CDR2 YYREEE (reference sequence). V gave up 4 bases and J gave up 6 bases, with 17 bases separating them. CDR3 bases: TGTGCCAGCAGCCGAGGACTAGTGCAGCCTAATTCACCCCTCCACTTT. This encodes CASSRGLVQPNSPLHF. The full variable domain, completed using reference TRBV5-4 and TRBJ1-6, is ETGVTQSPTHLIKTRGQQVTLRCSSQSGHNTVSWYQQALGQGPQFIFQYYREEENGRGNFPPRFSGLQFPNYSSELNVNALELDDSALYLCASSRGLVQPNSPLHFGNGTRLTVT.

The CDR3 loop reads CASQQKGPGNTIYF. For the CDR3, the DNA is TGTGCCAGCCAACAGAAAGGCCCTGGAAACACCATATATTTT. The genes are TRBV5-6 and TRBJ1-3; the D is unclear. The CDR3 sequence is 14 residues long. Trimming stripped 7 bases from V and 2 bases from J, with 13 bases between. The germline V gene has CDR1 SGHDT and CDR2 YYEEEE.

The chain employs TRBV5-1 and TRBJ2-5; 10 bases line up with TRBD2. After removal of 1 base from V and 7 bases from J, the junction contained 7 bases not matched to a gene. The germline V gene encodes CDR1 SGHRS and CDR2 YFSETQ. The CDR3 sequence is 15 residues long. This chain's CDR3 is CASSLKRGGPGTQYF. CDR3 sequence (DNA): TGCGCCAGCAGCTTGAAGCGGGGGGGCCCGGGGACCCAGTACTTC.

The chain couples TRBV6-5 to TRBJ1-3, with 7 nucleotides matching TRBD1. Germline V CDR1 and CDR2: MNHEY, SVGAGI. The J segment lost 10 bases and the V segment lost 6 bases, leaving 9 bases of the junction unmatched. This CDR3 spans 13 amino acids. CDR3: CASRDRTAGTIYF. CDR3 bases: TGTGCCAGCAGGGACAGGACGGCCGGGACCATATATTTT.

The chain joins TRBV4-1 to TRBJ2-7, with D possibly being TRBD2 (5 bases). This CDR3 has 14 amino acids. Per germline, CDR1 MGHRA and CDR2 YSYEKL. The V and J ends lost 2 bases and 9 bases respectively, with 17 bases between them. In DNA form, the CDR3 reads TGCGCCAGCAGCCAAAATCCGCGGACTCCCGGGCAGTACTTC. It translates to CASSQNPRTPGQYF.

V gene TRBV30 combines with J gene TRBJ2-3; 16 bases are a match to TRBD2. CDR3 length: 16 residues. The trim removed 5 bases at V and 4 bases at J, leaving 6 bases unmatched. Germline CDR1 reads GTSNPN; CDR2 reads SVGIG (reference sequence). CDR3 loop: CAWSQGTSGGADTQYF. CDR3 in DNA: TGTGCCTGGTCCCAAGGGACTAGCGGGGGGGCAGATACGCAGTATTTT. The whole variable domain, remainder taken from reference TRBV30 and TRBJ2-3, is SQTIHQWPATLVQPVGSPLSLECTVEGTSNPNLYWYRQAAGRGLQLLFYSVGIGQISSEVPQNLSASRPQDRQFILSSKKLLLSDSGFYLCAWSQGTSGGADTQYFGPGTRLTVL.

This sequence joins TRBV2 and TRBJ2-1; 7 bases are shared with TRBD1. The CDR3 is 17 residues long. Trimming cost V 4 bases and J 3 bases; bases outside gene matches: 12. Germline lookup yields CDR1 SNHLY and CDR2 FYNNEI. The chain's CDR3 is CASSVPGQVYYYNEQFF. In nucleotides, the CDR3 is TGTGCCAGCAGTGTACCAGGACAGGTTTACTACTACAATGAGCAGTTCTTC.

V usage is TRBV7-9 and J usage is TRBJ1-2; D not certain. V dropped 3 bases and J dropped 7 bases, with 12 bases sitting between them. This CDR3 contains 13 residues. Germline V gives CDR1 SEHNR, CDR2 FQNEAQ (reference sequence). The DNA of the CDR3 is TGTGCCAGCAGCTTGGAGGTTATAGGTGGCTACACCTTC. This sequence encodes CASSLEVIGGYTF.

This clone was seen a handful of times. This chain uses TRBV25-1 with TRBJ1-2, with D possibly being TRBD1 (5 bases). The CDR3 consists of 12 residues. Trimming took 3 bases from V and 4 from J, leaving 6 bases between them. Per the germline V gene, CDR1 is MGHDK and CDR2 is SYGVNS. The CDR3 coding sequence is TGTGCCAGCAGTGAGGGGCTCTATGGCTACACCTTC. Protein sequence: CASSEGLYGYTF.

The V and J genes are TRBV5-4 and TRBJ2-7; D gene uncertain. The germline V and J ends were trimmed by 1 base and 6 bases, with 5 bases remaining between them. The CDR3 loop spans 11 amino acids. The germline CDR1 and CDR2 sequences are SGHNT and YYREEE (reference sequence). The CDR3 sequence: CASSLTGEQYF. CDR3 nucleotide sequence: TGTGCCAGCAGCTTGACCGGCGAGCAGTACTTC.

The gene calls are TRBV10-2 and TRBJ1-2; maybe TRBD1 (5 bases). The CDR3 covers 15 residues. Germline V gives CDR1 WSHSY, CDR2 SAAADI. V was pared by 2 bases and J by 8 bases, with 18 bases between. The CDR3 DNA follows: TGCGCCAGCAGTGAGAGTCAGGGATCGCCGGCAGGCTACACCTTC. Translated, it gives CASSESQGSPAGYTF.

In the case of this clone: Other nucleotide sequences in the sample specify the same CDR3. The J gene is TRBJ2-7, the V gene TRBV9, with 8 bases aligning to TRBD1. The CDR3 covers 13 residues. The J segment lost 3 bases and the V segment lost 2 bases, leaving 1 base of the junction unmatched. The V gene's germline CDR1 is SGDLS and CDR2 YYNGEE. The CDR3 DNA reads TGTGCCAGCAGCGTCGACAGGGGCTACGAGCAGTACTTC. Its protein is CASSVDRGYEQYF.

This clone was detected only once. The chain carries TRBV7-6 and TRBJ1-1, with D maybe TRBD1 (5 bases). From germline, CDR1 is SGHVS and CDR2 FNYEAQ. Trimming pared 5 bases from V and 1 base from J, leaving 11 bases between. The CDR3 sequence is 14 residues long. This CDR3 reads CASSRGEGNTEAFF. CDR3 sequence (DNA): TGTGCCAGCAGCCGGGGGGAGGGGAACACTGAAGCTTTCTTT.